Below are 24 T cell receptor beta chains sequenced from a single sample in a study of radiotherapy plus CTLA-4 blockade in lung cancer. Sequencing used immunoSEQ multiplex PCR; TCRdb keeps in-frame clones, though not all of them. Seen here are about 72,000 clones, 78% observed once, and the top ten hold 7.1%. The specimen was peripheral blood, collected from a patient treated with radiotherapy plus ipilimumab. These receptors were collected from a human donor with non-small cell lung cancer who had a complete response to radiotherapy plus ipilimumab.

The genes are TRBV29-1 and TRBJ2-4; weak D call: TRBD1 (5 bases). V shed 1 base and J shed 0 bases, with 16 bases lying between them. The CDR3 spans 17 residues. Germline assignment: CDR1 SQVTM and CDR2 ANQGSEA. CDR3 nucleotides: TGCAGCGTTGAAGGCTTAGACAGATACATAGCCAAAAACATTCAGTACTTC. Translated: CSVEGLDRYIAKNIQYF. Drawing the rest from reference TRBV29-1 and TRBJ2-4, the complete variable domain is SAVISQKPSRDICQRGTSLTIQCQVDSQVTMMFWYRQQPGQSLTLIATANQGSEATYESGFVIDKFPISRPNLTFSTLTVSNMSPEDSSIYLCSVEGLDRYIAKNIQYFGAGTRLSVL.

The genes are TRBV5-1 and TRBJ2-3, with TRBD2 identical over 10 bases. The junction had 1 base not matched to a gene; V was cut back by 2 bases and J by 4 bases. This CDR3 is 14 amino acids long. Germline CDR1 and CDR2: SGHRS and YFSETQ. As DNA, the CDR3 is TGCGCCAGCAGCTTTACTAGCGGGGCAGATACGCAGTATTTT. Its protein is CASSFTSGADTQYF.

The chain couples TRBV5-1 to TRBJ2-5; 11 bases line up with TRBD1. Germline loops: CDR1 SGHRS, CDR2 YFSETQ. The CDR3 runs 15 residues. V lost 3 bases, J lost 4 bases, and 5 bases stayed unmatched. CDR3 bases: TGCGCCAGCAGCTCCTTAGGGACAGGGGGAGAGACCCAGTACTTC. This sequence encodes CASSSLGTGGETQYF. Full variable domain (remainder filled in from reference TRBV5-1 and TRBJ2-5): KAGVTQTPRYLIKTRGQQVTLSCSPISGHRSVSWYQQTPGQGLQFLFEYFSETQRNKGNFPGRFSGRQFSNSRSEMNVSTLELGDSALYLCASSSLGTGGETQYFGPGTRLLVL.

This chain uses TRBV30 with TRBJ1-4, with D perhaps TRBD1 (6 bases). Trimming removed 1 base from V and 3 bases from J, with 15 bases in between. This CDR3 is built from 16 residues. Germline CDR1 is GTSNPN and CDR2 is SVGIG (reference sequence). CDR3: CAWSEPGTRANEKLFF. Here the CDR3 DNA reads TGTGCCTGGAGTGAACCCGGGACACGAGCTAATGAAAAACTGTTTTTT.

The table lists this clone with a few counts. In nucleotides, the CDR3 is TGTGCCTGGGGGCCGGGACAGGGTGTTTTCTCGGGTGGTGAAAAACTGTTTTTT. Its protein is CAWGPGQGVFSGGEKLFF. This chain joins TRBV30 and TRBJ1-4; 9 bases fit TRBD1. The length of the CDR3 is 18 residues. Germline V gives CDR1 GTSNPN, CDR2 SVGIG (reference sequence). Trimming took 5 bases from V and 7 from J; bases not matched to a gene: 20.

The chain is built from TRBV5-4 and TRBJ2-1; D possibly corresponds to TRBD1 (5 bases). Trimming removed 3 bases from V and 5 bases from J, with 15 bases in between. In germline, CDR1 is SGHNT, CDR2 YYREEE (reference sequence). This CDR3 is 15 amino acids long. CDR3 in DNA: TGTGCCAGCAGCTCCTTTACCAGGGCGGACAATGAGCAGTTCTTC. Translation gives CASSSFTRADNEQFF. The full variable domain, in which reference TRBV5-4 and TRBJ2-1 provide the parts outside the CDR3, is ETGVTQSPTHLIKTRGQQVTLRCSSQSGHNTVSWYQQALGQGPQFIFQYYREEENGRGNFPPRFSGLQFPNYSSELNVNALELDDSALYLCASSSFTRADNEQFFGPGTRLTVL.

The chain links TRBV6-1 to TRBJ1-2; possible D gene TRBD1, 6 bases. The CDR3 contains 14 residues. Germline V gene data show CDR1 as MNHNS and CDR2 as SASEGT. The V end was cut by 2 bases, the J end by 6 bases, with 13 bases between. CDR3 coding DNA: TGTGCCAGCAGTGAAACGGAGGGGGGGGATGGCTACACCTTC. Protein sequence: CASSETEGGDGYTF.

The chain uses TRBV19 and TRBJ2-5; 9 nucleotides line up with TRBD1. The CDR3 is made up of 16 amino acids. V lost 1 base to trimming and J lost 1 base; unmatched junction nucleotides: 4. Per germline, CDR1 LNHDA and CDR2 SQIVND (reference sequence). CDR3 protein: CASSIVPGQGQETQYF. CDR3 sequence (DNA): TGTGCCAGTAGTATAGTCCCGGGACAGGGCCAAGAGACCCAGTACTTC.

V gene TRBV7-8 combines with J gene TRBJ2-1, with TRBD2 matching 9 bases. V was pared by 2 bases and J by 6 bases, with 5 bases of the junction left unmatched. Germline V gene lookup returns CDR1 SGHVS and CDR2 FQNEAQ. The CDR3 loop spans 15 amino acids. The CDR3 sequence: CASSLSNSGSNEQFF. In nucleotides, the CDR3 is TGTGCCAGCAGCTTATCTAATAGCGGGAGCAATGAGCAGTTCTTC.

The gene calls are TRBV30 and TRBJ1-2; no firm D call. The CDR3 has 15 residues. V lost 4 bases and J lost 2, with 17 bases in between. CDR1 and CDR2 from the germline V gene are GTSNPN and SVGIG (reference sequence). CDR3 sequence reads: CAWTDGPGGNYGYTF. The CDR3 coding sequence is TGTGCCTGGACCGACGGGCCGGGTGGGAACTATGGCTACACCTTC.

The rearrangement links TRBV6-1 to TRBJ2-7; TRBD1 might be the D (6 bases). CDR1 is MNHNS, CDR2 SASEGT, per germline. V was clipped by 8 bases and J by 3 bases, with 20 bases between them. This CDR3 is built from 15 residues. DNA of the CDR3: TGTGCCAGCGGTCGTGGGGGCGCGGTCGGCTACGAGCAGTACTTC. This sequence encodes CASGRGGAVGYEQYF.

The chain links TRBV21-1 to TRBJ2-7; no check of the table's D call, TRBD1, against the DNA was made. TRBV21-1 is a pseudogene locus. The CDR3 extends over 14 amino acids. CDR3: CASSLGTGIYEQYV. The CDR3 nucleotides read TGTGCCAGCAGTCTGGGGACAGGGATATACGAGCAGTACGTC.

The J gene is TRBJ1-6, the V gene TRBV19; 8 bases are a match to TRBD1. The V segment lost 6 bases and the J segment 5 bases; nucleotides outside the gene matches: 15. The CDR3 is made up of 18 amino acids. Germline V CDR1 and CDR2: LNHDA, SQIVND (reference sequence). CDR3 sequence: CASSTGTTGDSDNSPLHF. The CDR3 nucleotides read TGTGCCAGTAGCACCGGGACGACAGGGGATAGTGATAATTCACCCCTCCACTTT.

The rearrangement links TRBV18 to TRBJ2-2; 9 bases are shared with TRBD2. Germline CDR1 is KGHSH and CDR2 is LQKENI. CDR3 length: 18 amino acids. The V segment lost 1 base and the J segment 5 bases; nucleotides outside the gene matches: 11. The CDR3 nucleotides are TGTGCCAGCTCACCACAAGCTAATAGCGGGAGTCGGACCGGGGAGCTGTTTTTT. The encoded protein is CASSPQANSGSRTGELFF.

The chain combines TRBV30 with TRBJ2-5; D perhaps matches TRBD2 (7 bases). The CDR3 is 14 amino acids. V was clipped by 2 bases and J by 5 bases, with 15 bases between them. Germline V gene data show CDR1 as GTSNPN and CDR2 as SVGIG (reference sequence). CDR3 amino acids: CAWSLGGADETQYF. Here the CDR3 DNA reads TGTGCCTGGAGTCTGGGGGGGGCCGATGAGACCCAGTACTTC.

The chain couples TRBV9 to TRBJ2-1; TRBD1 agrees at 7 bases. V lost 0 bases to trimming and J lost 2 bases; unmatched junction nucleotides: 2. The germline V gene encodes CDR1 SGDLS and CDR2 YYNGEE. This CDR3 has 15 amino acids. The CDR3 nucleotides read TGTGCCAGCAGCGTAGCCGGGACAGCCTACAATGAGCAGTTCTTC. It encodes CASSVAGTAYNEQFF.

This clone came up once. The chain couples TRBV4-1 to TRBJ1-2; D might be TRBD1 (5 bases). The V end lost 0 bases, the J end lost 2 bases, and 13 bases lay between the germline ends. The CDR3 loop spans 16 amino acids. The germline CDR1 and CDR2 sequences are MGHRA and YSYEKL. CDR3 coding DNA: TGCGCCAGCAGCCAAGAAGGGGCAGTTAGAAACTATGGCTACACCTTC. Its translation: CASSQEGAVRNYGYTF.

Here the CDR3 DNA reads TGTGCCAGCAGCTTATTGGTGGGCTCTGGAAACACCATATATTTT. Translating gives CASSLLVGSGNTIYF. This rearrangement joins TRBV7-8 to TRBJ1-3; D gene uncertain. V was trimmed by 2 bases and J by 0 bases, leaving 8 bases between them. The germline V gene has CDR1 SGHVS and CDR2 FQNEAQ. The CDR3 is 15 residues long.

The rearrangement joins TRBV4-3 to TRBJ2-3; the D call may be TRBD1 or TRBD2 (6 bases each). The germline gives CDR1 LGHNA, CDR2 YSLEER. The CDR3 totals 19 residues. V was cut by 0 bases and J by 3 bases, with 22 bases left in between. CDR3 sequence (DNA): TGCGCCAGCAGCCAAGAGTGGAACGAGGGGGGTAGGCTAACAGATACGCAGTATTTT. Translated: CASSQEWNEGGRLTDTQYF.

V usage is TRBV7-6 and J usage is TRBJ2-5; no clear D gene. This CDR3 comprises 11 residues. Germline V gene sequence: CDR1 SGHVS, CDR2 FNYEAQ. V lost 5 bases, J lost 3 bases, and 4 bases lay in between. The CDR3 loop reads CASSEEETQYF. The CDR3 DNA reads TGTGCCAGCAGCGAAGAAGAGACCCAGTACTTC.

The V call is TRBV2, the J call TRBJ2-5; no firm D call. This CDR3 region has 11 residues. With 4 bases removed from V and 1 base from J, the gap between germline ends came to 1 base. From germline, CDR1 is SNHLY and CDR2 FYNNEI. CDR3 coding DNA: TGTGCCAGCAGTGGCCAAGAGACCCAGTACTTC. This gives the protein CASSGQETQYF.

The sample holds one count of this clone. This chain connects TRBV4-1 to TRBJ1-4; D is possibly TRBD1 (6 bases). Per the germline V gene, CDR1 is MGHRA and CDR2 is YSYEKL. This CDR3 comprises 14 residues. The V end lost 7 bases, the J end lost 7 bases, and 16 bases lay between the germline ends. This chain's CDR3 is CASNAQGIGEKLFF. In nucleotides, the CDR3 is TGCGCCAGCAATGCACAGGGTATAGGTGAAAAACTGTTTTTT.

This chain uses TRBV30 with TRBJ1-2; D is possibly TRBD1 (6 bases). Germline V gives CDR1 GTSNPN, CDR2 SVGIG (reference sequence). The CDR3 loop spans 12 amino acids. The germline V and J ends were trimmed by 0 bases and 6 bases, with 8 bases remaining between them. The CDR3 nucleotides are TGTGCCTGGAGTGTGGACAGTAATGGCTACACCTTC. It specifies CAWSVDSNGYTF.

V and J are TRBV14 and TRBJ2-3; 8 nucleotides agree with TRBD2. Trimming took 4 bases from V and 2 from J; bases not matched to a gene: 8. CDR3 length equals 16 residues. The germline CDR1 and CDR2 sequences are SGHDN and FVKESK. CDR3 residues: CASSRLAGFPTDTQYF. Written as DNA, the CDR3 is TGTGCCAGCAGCCGGTTAGCGGGGTTCCCCACAGATACGCAGTATTTT.